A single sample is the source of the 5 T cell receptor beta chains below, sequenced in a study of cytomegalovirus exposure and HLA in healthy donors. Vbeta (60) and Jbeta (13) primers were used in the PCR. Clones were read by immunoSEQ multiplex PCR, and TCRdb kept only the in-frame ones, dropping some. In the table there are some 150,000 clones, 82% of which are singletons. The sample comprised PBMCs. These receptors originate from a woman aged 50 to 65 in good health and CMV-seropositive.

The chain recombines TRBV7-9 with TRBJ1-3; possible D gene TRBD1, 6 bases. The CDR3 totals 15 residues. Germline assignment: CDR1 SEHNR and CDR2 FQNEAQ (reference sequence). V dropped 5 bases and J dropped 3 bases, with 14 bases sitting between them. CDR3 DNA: TGTGCCAGCAGCACCCCGAGGGGGTTTGGAAACACCATATATTTT. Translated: CASSTPRGFGNTIYF.

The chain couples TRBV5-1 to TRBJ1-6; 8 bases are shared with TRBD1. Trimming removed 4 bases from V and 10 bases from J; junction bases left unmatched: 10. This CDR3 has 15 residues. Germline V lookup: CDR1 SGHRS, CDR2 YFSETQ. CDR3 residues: CASSTWTGLGSPLHF. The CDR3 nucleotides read TGCGCCAGCAGCACCTGGACAGGGTTGGGGTCACCCCTCCACTTT.

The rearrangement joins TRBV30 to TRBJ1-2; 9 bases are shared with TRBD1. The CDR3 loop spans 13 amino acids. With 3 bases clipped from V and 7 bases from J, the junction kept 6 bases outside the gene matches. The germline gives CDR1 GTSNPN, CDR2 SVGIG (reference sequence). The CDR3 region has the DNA TGTGCCTGGAGCCAACAGGGGGCGCTTGGCTACACCTTC. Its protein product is CAWSQQGALGYTF.

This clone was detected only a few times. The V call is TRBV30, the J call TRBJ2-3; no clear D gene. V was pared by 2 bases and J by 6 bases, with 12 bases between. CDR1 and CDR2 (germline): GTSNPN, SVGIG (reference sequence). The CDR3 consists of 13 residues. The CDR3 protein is CAWSTSGSDTQYF. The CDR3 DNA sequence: TGTGCCTGGAGTACCAGTGGCTCCGATACGCAGTATTTT.

The CDR3: CAWSVLGGGMNTEAFF. CDR3 DNA: TGTGCCTGGAGTGTACTGGGGGGTGGGATGAACACTGAAGCTTTCTTT. The chain uses TRBV30 and TRBJ1-1; D is perhaps TRBD1 (5 bases). This CDR3 spans 16 amino acids. From germline, CDR1 is GTSNPN and CDR2 SVGIG (reference sequence). V shed 0 bases and J shed 0 bases, with 14 bases lying between them.